Following are 5 T cell receptor beta chains from one sample sequenced in a study of T cells in Graves' hyperthyroidism and ophthalmopathy. There were TCR beta CDR3 regions amplified from RNA transcripts. The HTBI primer set was used in a first-round RT-PCR of the TCR CDR3. Each CDR3 protein gets one entry after TCRdb re-called the multiplex PCR reads with MiXCR. The data hold some 700,000 distinct CDR3 sequences, with 17% observed a single time. The sequencing sample was made of blood. These receptors originate from a man aged 50 to 59 with Graves' hyperthyroidism.

This clonotype showed up just a few times. This chain uses TRBV29-1 with TRBJ2-7; 12 bases line up with TRBD2. The CDR3 spans 13 residues. The V segment lost 7 bases and the J segment 5 bases; nucleotides outside the gene matches: 6. Germline V gives CDR1 SQVTM, CDR2 ANQGSEA. The CDR3 region has the DNA TGCAGCGCACAAAGGACTAGCGGGAACGAGCAGTACTTC. Translation gives CSAQRTSGNEQYF.

This clonotype has only a few counts. The chain employs TRBV20-1 and TRBJ2-3; D assignment may be TRBD1 or TRBD2 (5 bases each). The CDR3 is 12 residues long. Germline lookup yields CDR1 DFQATT and CDR2 SNEGSKA (reference sequence). The chain's CDR3 is CTPREGVDTQYF. For the CDR3, the DNA is TGCACTCCGAGGGAAGGGGTAGATACGCAGTATTTT.

In this sample, this clonotype turned up many times. This rearrangement joins TRBV27 to TRBJ2-6, with 7 bases that match TRBD2. The germline CDR1 and CDR2 sequences are MNHEY and SMNVEV (reference sequence). J gave up 5 bases and V 5 bases, and 9 bases lay outside the gene matches. This CDR3 comprises 16 residues. CDR3 sequence: CASSLMGGIRANVLTF. In DNA, the CDR3 is TGTGCCAGCAGTCTGATGGGGGGGATAAGGGCCAACGTCCTGACTTTC.

This clonotype was recorded many times. The chain employs TRBV12-3 or TRBV12-4 and TRBJ1-5, with D unclear. V was trimmed by 6 bases and J by 3 bases, leaving 15 bases between them. The CDR3 covers 15 residues. The CDR3 loop is CASSPFFGSNQPQHF. Written as DNA, the CDR3 is TGTGCCAGCAGCCCCTTTTTTGGATCCAATCAGCCCCAGCATTTT.

In this sample, this clonotype turned up many times. The gene calls are TRBV11-2 and TRBJ2-7; 12 bases are shared with TRBD1. CDR1 and CDR2 from the germline V gene are SGHAT and FQNNGV. The CDR3 spans 15 residues. Trimming at V came to 2 bases and at J to 6 bases, leaving 5 bases not matched to a gene. Written as DNA, the CDR3 is TGTGCCAGCAGCTTATATGGGGACAGGGGGCTCGAGCAGTACTTC. Its protein is CASSLYGDRGLEQYF.